The 3 T cell receptor beta chains reported below all come from one sample, sequenced in a study of T-cell reconstitution after alpha-beta-depleted transplantation in children. TCRbeta library construction was performed incorporating unique molecular identifiers. TCRdb reprocessed the PCR reads via MiXCR and lists one record per CDR3 protein. The table lists hundreds of thousands of distinct CDR3 sequences, about 12% of them singletons, with 0.79% in the top ten. Material: PBMCs, obtained before TCRalphabeta/CD19-depleted stem cell transplant. These receptors all stem from a girl aged 2-9 years with congenital amegakaryocytic thrombocytopenia, due to receive a stem cell transplant.

The chain employs TRBV10-3 and TRBJ2-1, with a weak D call TRBD2 (5 bases). The CDR3 loop spans 13 amino acids. The germline gives CDR1 ENHRY, CDR2 SYGVKD. V was trimmed by 8 bases and J by 2 bases, leaving 10 bases between them. The CDR3 loop is CAIRGRTYNEQFF. As DNA, the CDR3 is TGTGCCATCCGTGGGAGAACCTACAATGAGCAGTTCTTC.

This chain links TRBV7-9 with TRBJ2-3; no clear D. V was pared by 5 bases and J by 0 bases, with 36 bases between. In germline, CDR1 is SEHNR, CDR2 FQNEAQ (reference sequence). The CDR3 runs 23 residues. DNA of the CDR3: TGTGCCAGCAGCACCAGACCCCCAAGGCTGTTACAAGCACGCGGCTCCAGCACAGATACGCAGTATTTT. Its protein is CASSTRPPRLLQARGSSTDTQYF.

This clonotype was seen many times. The chain carries TRBV20-1 and TRBJ2-1; maybe TRBD2 (6 bases). Trimming stripped 6 bases from V and 4 bases from J, with 22 bases between. The CDR3 totals 16 residues. Germline loops: CDR1 DFQATT, CDR2 SNEGSKA (reference sequence). The DNA of the CDR3 is TGCAGTGCCATCCACCCGGGAGCGGAGAAATACAATGAGCAGTTCTTC. It encodes CSAIHPGAEKYNEQFF.